These T cell receptor beta chains were read from a single sample in a study of blood T cell repertoires in COVID-19. The repertoire was sequenced with immunoSEQ multiplex PCR; TCRdb's copy has only in-frame clones and lacks some. Of nearly 95,000 clones in the sample, roughly 86% were seen once. The sequenced material came from peripheral blood. The receptors originated from a human donor with acute or convalescent COVID-19. The donor label of this sample is uncertain. The CDR3 runs from the conserved cysteine through the conserved F or W. The D gene is left open where the match is weak. Expanded clones are given a class, and other clones once, few, many or no size at all.

>.|TRBV5-1|TRBJ2-7|.
TGCGCCAGCAGCCCAGCCTACGAGCAGTACTTC
CASSPAYEQYF
>.|TRBV19|TRBJ1-1|.
TGTGCCAGTAGTATAAGCAGGGGAGGGACTGAAGCTTTCTTT
CASSISRGGTEAFF
>.|TRBV10-2|TRBJ2-7|.
TGCGCCAGCAGTGAGGGCCGCTACGAGCAGTACTTC
CASSEGRYEQYF
>few|TRBV29-1|TRBJ1-1|.
TGCAGCGTTATCAGAATGAACACTGAAGCTTTCTTT
CSVIRMNTEAFF
>.|TRBV5-4|TRBJ2-1|.
TGTGCCAGCAGCCCTCCGGCCCCGCGGGATGAGCAGTTCTTC
CASSPPAPRDEQFF
>.|TRBV4-1|TRBJ2-1|TRBD2
TGCGCCAGCAGCCAGGTCTTTAGCGGGGCCTCCTACAATGAGCAGTTCTTC
CASSQVFSGASYNEQFF
>.|TRBV7-2|TRBJ1-1|.
TGTGCCAGCAGCTCAGCTGGGGGCTCTGAAGCTTTCTTT
CASSSAGGSEAFF
>.|TRBV27|TRBJ2-7|TRBD1
TGTGCCAGCAGTCCCAACTCGGGACAGCTATCCTACGAGCAGTACTTC
CASSPNSGQLSYEQYF
>once|TRBV5-1|TRBJ1-6|.
TGCGCCAGCAGCTTGGAACCCTTGAGCTCCTATAATTCACCCCTCCACTTT
CASSLEPLSSYNSPLHF
>.|TRBV18|TRBJ1-5|.
TGTGCCAGCTCACCAGGCCAGGCTAGCAATCAGCCCCAGCATTTT
CASSPGQASNQPQHF
>.|TRBV24-1|TRBJ2-3|TRBD2
TGTGCCACCTCTATAGCGGGGGGGCCCTCGGATACGCAGTATTTT
CATSIAGGPSDTQYF
>once|TRBV6-5|TRBJ2-7|.
TGTGCCAGCAGGGGGTCGGGATTCTACGAGCAGTACTTC
CASRGSGFYEQYF
>few|TRBV19|TRBJ1-2|.
TGTGCCAGTAGGGCAACAGGGAACTATGGCTACACCTTC
CASRATGNYGYTF
>once|TRBV18|TRBJ2-7|TRBD1
TGTGCCAGCTCAGAACTGACAGGGTCCTACGAGCAGTACTTC
CASSELTGSYEQYF
>.|TRBV19|TRBJ1-1|.
TGTGCCAGTAGCTCTAGTGGCACCCAGAACACTGAAGCTTTCTTT
CASSSSGTQNTEAFF
>.|TRBV19|TRBJ1-6|TRBD1
TGTGCCAGCCGGGACAGGGGAAATTCACCCCTCCACTTT
CASRDRGNSPLHF
>.|TRBV5-1|TRBJ2-1|TRBD1
TGCGCCAGCAGCTCCGGGACAGCGAGCTACAATGAGCAGTTCTTC
CASSSGTASYNEQFF
>.|TRBV5-1|TRBJ2-7|.
TGCGCCAGCAGCTTGGTAGGGGACACAGACTACGAGCAGTACTTC
CASSLVGDTDYEQYF
>.|TRBV11-3|TRBJ2-3|.
TGTGCCAGCAGCTTACGCGGCCCAGATACGCAGTATTTT
CASSLRGPDTQYF
>few|TRBV5-4|TRBJ1-1|.
TGTGCCAGCAGCGCGGACATGAACACTGAAGCTTTCTTT
CASSADMNTEAFF
>once|TRBV5-4|TRBJ2-3|TRBD2
TGTGCCAGCAGCTTGCTAGCGGGGGGGCGGGGCACAGATACGCAGTATTTT
CASSLLAGGRGTDTQYF
>.|TRBV9|TRBJ1-5|.
TGTGCCAGCAGCTGGGGGGATCATAGCAATCAGCCCCAGCATTTT
CASSWGDHSNQPQHF
>.|TRBV30|TRBJ2-1|.
TGTGCATGGGGGGAGCCTCACAATGAGCAGTTCTTC
CAWGEPHNEQFF
>.|TRBV5-4|TRBJ2-5|.
TGTGCCAGCAGCTTGCGAATAGCGAAGGAGACCCAGTACTTC
CASSLRIAKETQYF
>.|TRBV27|TRBJ2-5|.
TGTGCCAGCAGTTTGACTACCTTAACGACGGAGACCCAGTACTTC
CASSLTTLTTETQYF
>few|TRBV19|TRBJ1-1|TRBD1
TGTGCCAGCGTTCCCACTACAGGGGGCCCTGAAGCTTTCTTT
CASVPTTGGPEAFF
>.|TRBV6-5|TRBJ2-4|.
TGTGCCAGCAGCGTTGCAGGCGTAGCCAAAAACATTCAGTACTTC
CASSVAGVAKNIQYF
>.|TRBV7-9|TRBJ1-2|TRBD1
TGTGCCAGCAGCTTAGCACAGGGGGATGGCTACACCTTC
CASSLAQGDGYTF
>.|TRBV29-1|TRBJ1-2|.
TGCAGCGCAGGACAGAACTATGGCTACACCTTC
CSAGQNYGYTF
>.|TRBV5-6|TRBJ2-1|TRBD1
TGTGCCAGCAGCTTTTGGTCCAGGGGGCGGAATGAGCAGTTCTTC
CASSFWSRGRNEQFF
>.|TRBV6-5|TRBJ1-4|.
TGTGCCAGCAGTCTCCCCAGGGATACTGAAAAACTGTTTTTT
CASSLPRDTEKLFF
>.|TRBV3-1/TRBV3-2|TRBJ1-2|.
TGTGCCAGCAGCCAAGACAGTCTAGGTGGATATGGCTACACCTTC
CASSQDSLGGYGYTF
>.|TRBV7-3|TRBJ2-7|.
TGCGCCAGCAGCTTAACGGGCAGGGCTGGAGAGCAGTACTTC
CASSLTGRAGEQYF
>.|TRBV4-1|TRBJ2-7|TRBD1
TGCGCCAGCAGCCTCGGACAGGCAAGCTCCTACGAGCAGTACTTC
CASSLGQASSYEQYF
>once|TRBV5-1|TRBJ1-1|TRBD1
TGCGCCAGCACCTCCATGGACAGGTTGAACACTGAAGCTTTCTTT
CASTSMDRLNTEAFF
>.|TRBV30|TRBJ1-1|.
TGTGCCTGGAGTATTAAGGGAGACACTGAAGCTTTCTTT
CAWSIKGDTEAFF
>.|TRBV12-5|TRBJ2-5|TRBD1
TGTGCTAGTGGTTCGGGACAGGGTATCTCAGAGACCCAGTACTTC
CASGSGQGISETQYF
>.|TRBV5-1|TRBJ1-6|TRBD1
TGCGCCAGCAGCCTCGGGACAGGGGGCCCCATAGCGTCACCCCTCCACTTT
CASSLGTGGPIASPLHF
>.|TRBV7-2|TRBJ2-1|.
TGTGCCAGCAGCGCCCCGCCGGGGCGGGGCTCCTACAATGAGCAGTTCTTC
CASSAPPGRGSYNEQFF
>.|TRBV6-6|TRBJ1-4|.
TGTGCCAGCAGTTACTTCGTCGCAGGGGACGAAAAACTGTTTTTT
CASSYFVAGDEKLFF
>.|TRBV6-2/TRBV6-3|TRBJ1-1|.
TGTGCCAGCAGTCATGGTGGAGAGGGCACTGAAGCTTTCTTT
CASSHGGEGTEAFF
>.|TRBV7-8|TRBJ2-3|TRBD2
TGTGCCAGCAGCTTAGCGTTGGCTAGCGGACTCTCTGATACGCAGTATTTT
CASSLALASGLSDTQYF
>.|TRBV25-1|TRBJ1-2|.
TGTGCCAGCAGTGCTCAGGGAGGTGGCTACACCTTC
CASSAQGGGYTF
>.|TRBV11-3|TRBJ1-3|TRBD1
TGTGCCAGCAGCCTCCTTTGGACAGGGCCCTCTGGAAACACCATATATTTT
CASSLLWTGPSGNTIYF
>.|TRBV7-3|TRBJ2-3|.
TGTGCCAGCAGCTTCAACGTTATAACCGCGTCAGATACGCAGTATTTT
CASSFNVITASDTQYF